This T cell receptor beta chain was recovered during a study of tumor-infiltrating lymphocytes in oesophageal squamous cell carcinoma. Note on this clonotype: The CDR3 does not close with the conserved phenylalanine or tryptophan, likely indicating a read error. Because the CDR3's place on the DNA is in doubt, the DNA is left out and the CDR3 is given as listed by TCRdb.

TCRdb re-analysed the PCR reads in MiXCR, keeping a single row per CDR3 protein. The table shows some 12,000 distinct CDR3 sequences, with approximately 60% occurring only once. Ends included, the CDR3 has 14 residues. CDR1 is SGHTA and CDR2 is FQGNSA in the germline V gene. V gene TRBV7-2 combines with J gene TRBJ2-1; the D call of TRBD2 is as the table states it, not checked on the DNA. The sequence was collected from a male donor with esophageal squamous cell carcinoma. The material sequenced was esophageal tumor tissue. CDR3: CASSLVSSPLHFGN.